This T cell receptor beta chain was sequenced during a study of T-cell memory formation after mild COVID-19. TCRdb passed the 5' RACE reads through MiXCR, listing each CDR3 protein once. The repertoire holds roughly 190,000 distinct CDR3 sequences, about 10% seen once, with approximately 2.8% in the top ten. The CDR3 is made up of 15 amino acids. Per the germline V gene, CDR1 is KGHDR and CDR2 is SFDVKD. Germline trimming cut 10 bases from V and 0 bases from J; bases unmatched to any gene: 9. This receptor was obtained from a young man who had mild COVID-19 (a few samples of this study predate the infection). Cell type and time point are not known. Sequencing was carried out using PBMCs or a T cell subset sorted from them (not recorded which). The V call is TRBV24-1, the J call TRBJ2-3; TRBD1 matches 7 bases. CDR3 in DNA: TGTGCCACTAGCTCGACAGGGATTAGCACAGATACGCAGTATTTT. Residues: CATSSTGISTDTQYF.